This TCR beta chain was documented in a study of OX40 agonist ivuxolimab in advanced cancers. Study overall: The patients received ivuxolimab by intravenous route every 2 weeks at 0.01 to 10 mg/kg.

Using immunoSEQ multiplex PCR, the repertoire was profiled, and TCRdb retains in-frame clones only, with some absent. The sample records roughly 75,000 clones, around 83% being singletons. Autoimmune disease history or systemic immunosuppression excluded patients. A note on this clone: Its target is unknown.

Points from the study as a whole: Also showing low normalized T-cell clonal expansion were some of the nonresponders. Antigen targets of the expanded peripheral T cells went undetermined.

This clonotype originated in an adult with an advanced solid tumor such as melanoma, head and neck, liver or kidney cancer. Sequencing used CD4+ or CD8+ T cells sorted from blood, obtained in a trial of the OX40 agonist ivuxolimab.

The CDR3 loop reads CASSVALYGYTF. The CDR3 bases are TGTGCCAGCAGCGTGGCGCTCTATGGCTACACCTTC. This rearrangement joins TRBV28 to TRBJ1-2; no reliable D call. V lost 6 bases to trimming and J lost 4 bases, with 9 bases between them. There are 12 residues in the CDR3. Germline V gene data show CDR1 as MDHEN and CDR2 as SYDVKM.